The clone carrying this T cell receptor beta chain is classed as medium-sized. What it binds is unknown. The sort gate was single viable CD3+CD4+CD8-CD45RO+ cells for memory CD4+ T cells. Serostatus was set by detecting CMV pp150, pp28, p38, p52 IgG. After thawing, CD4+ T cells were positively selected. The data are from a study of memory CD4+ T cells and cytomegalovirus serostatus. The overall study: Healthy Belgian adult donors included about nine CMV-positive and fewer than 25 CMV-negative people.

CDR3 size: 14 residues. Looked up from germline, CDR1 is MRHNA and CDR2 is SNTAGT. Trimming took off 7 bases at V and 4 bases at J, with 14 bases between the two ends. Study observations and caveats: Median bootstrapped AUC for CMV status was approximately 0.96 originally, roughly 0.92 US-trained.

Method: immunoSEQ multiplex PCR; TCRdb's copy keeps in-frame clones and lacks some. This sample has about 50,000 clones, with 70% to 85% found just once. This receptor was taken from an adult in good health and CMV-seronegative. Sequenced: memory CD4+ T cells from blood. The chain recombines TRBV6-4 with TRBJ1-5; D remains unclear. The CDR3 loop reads CASNPTTPNQPQHF. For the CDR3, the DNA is TGTGCCAGCAATCCGACTACGCCGAATCAGCCCCAGCATTTT.